This T cell receptor beta chain was sequenced in a study of early T cells in non-severe SARS-CoV-2 infection. Each single cDNA molecule received a unique molecular identifier. TCRdb redid the calling of the 5' RACE reads with MiXCR, one entry per CDR3 protein. Of approximately 65,000 distinct CDR3 sequences in the sample, 9% to 15% were seen once. Study outcomes and limitations: Matching with VDJdb favored anti-spike CD8 responses (missing private and CD4 specificities).

On this clonotype: Its antigen is still unknown.

This receptor was taken from an adult who was a healthcare worker with PCR-confirmed SARS-CoV-2 infection or an uninfected control (not recorded which). The sample consisted of whole blood.

The CDR3 protein is CASTTPGTEAGNTIYF. CDR3 DNA sequence: TGTGCCAGTACCACCCCGGGGACAGAAGCTGGAAACACCATATATTTT. The V gene is TRBV19, the J gene TRBJ1-3, with 7 bases that match TRBD1. The CDR3 totals 16 residues. Germline-derived CDR1 and CDR2 are LNHDA and SQIVND (reference sequence). V gave up 7 bases and J gave up 2 bases; unmatched junction bases: 11.